Described below is a single T cell receptor (beta chain) sequence and its context. Here immunoSEQ multiplex PCR was the method, and the copy in TCRdb shows in-frame clones only, minus some. The data show 350,000 to 400,000 clones, with around nine tenths seen just once and 3.5% held by the top ten. This specimen belongs to a study of Ad26.COV2.S vaccination and SARS-CoV-2 variants. V was clipped by 4 bases and J by 5 bases; unmatched bases: 5. The germline gives CDR1 LNHDA, CDR2 SQIVND (reference sequence). This CDR3 has 14 amino acids. Treatment meaning: some 20 received Ad26.COV2.S at low or high dose, single or two shots; roughly five received placebo; per-sample allocation not given. The investigators took samples on day 63 after the first vaccine or placebo injection.

The rearrangement joins TRBV19 to TRBJ1-1; 9 bases agree with TRBD1. The TCR comes from a person aged 18-65 years who received the Ad26.COV2.S COVID-19 vaccine or a placebo. This sample comprised peripheral blood, obtained in a trial of Ad26.COV2.S vaccine versus placebo. CDR3 sequence (DNA): TGTGCCAGTAGTACGACAGGGGGGCGGACTGAAGCTTTCTTT. Amino acid sequence: CASSTTGGRTEAFF.